The present T cell receptor (beta chain) was sequenced within a study of T cell clonality in common variable immunodeficiency. Study-wide points: Fewer deletions and N-nucleotide insertions were reportedly seen in common variable immunodeficiency TCR beta sequences.

Profiling relied on immunoSEQ multiplex PCR, and the TCRdb table lists in-frame clones only, not all of them. The table lists about 37,000 clones, no singletons, with 2.5% to 3% in the top ten. This clone was seen at least ten times. Its target is unknown. The read falls 3 residues short of the CDR3 end, and the missing part is taken from the germline J gene. Patients and controls were mostly of Caucasian heritage. The CDR3 has 16 amino acids. V was clipped by 3 bases and J by 5 bases; unmatched bases: 10. Looked up from germline, CDR1 is LNHDA and CDR2 is SQIVND (reference sequence). Sample: peripheral blood mononuclear cells. The receptor's source is a person aged 18 to 70 in good health. The chain is built from TRBV19 and TRBJ2-3; 8 bases are shared with TRBD2. CDR3 bases read: TGTGCCAGTAGTATCGCGGGGGGAGGGCCAAGAGATACG. Protein product: CASSIAGGGPRDT. The complete CDR3 protein is CASSIAGGGPRDTQYF.